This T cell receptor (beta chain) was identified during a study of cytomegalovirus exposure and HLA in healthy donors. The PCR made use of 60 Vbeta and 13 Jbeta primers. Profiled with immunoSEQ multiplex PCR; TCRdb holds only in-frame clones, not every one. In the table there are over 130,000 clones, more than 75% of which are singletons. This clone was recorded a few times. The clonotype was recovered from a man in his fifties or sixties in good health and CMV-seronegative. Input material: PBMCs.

As DNA, the CDR3 is TGTGCCAGCGGGACAGGGGTGGAACTGTTTTTT. Translating gives CASGTGVELFF. The V gene is TRBV6-5, the J gene TRBJ1-4; TRBD1 agrees at 10 bases. The CDR3 extends over 11 amino acids. V shed 8 bases and J 12 bases; nucleotides not matched to a gene: 3. Germline values: CDR1 MNHEY, CDR2 SVGAGI.